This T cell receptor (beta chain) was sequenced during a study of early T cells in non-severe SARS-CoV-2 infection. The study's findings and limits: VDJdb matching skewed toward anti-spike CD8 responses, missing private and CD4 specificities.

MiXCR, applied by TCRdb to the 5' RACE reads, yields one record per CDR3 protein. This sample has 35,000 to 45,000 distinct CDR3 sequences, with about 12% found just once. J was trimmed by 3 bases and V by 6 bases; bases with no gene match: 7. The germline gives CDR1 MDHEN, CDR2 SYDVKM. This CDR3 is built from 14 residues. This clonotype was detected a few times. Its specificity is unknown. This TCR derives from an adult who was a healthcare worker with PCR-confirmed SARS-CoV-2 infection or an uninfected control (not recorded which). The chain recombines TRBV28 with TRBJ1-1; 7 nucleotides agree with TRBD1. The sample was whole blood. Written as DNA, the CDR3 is TGTGCCAGCAGCCTACAGGGGTGGTACACTGAAGCTTTCTTT. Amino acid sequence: CASSLQGWYTEAFF.